This TCR beta chain appears in the sequencing data of a study of blood T cell repertoires in COVID-19. In the authors' methods: Amplification of reference gene primers was used by the study to estimate nucleated cell counts. Produced via immunoSEQ multiplex PCR; TCRdb's table is partial and in-frame only. For V, J and clone size, that table is used; D and trimming come from the DNA. The sample holds about 220,000 clones, around 86% seen once. This clone was observed a few times. Residents of about two dozen US areas, aged roughly 18 to 89 years, made up the participants. Participant reports of clinical history set cohort assignment. Specimen: PBMCs or T cells enriched from blood (not recorded which). This sequence was found in a woman in her forties with acute COVID-19.

CDR3 sequence: CASSLDPGNTEAFF. The CDR3 nucleotides are TGCGCCAGCAGCTTGGATCCGGGGAACACTGAAGCTTTCTTT. The chain links TRBV5-1 to TRBJ1-1; D gene unclear. Germline-derived CDR1 and CDR2 are SGHRS and YFSETQ. V lost 0 bases and J 1 base, leaving 7 bases between the germline ends. The CDR3 consists of 14 residues.